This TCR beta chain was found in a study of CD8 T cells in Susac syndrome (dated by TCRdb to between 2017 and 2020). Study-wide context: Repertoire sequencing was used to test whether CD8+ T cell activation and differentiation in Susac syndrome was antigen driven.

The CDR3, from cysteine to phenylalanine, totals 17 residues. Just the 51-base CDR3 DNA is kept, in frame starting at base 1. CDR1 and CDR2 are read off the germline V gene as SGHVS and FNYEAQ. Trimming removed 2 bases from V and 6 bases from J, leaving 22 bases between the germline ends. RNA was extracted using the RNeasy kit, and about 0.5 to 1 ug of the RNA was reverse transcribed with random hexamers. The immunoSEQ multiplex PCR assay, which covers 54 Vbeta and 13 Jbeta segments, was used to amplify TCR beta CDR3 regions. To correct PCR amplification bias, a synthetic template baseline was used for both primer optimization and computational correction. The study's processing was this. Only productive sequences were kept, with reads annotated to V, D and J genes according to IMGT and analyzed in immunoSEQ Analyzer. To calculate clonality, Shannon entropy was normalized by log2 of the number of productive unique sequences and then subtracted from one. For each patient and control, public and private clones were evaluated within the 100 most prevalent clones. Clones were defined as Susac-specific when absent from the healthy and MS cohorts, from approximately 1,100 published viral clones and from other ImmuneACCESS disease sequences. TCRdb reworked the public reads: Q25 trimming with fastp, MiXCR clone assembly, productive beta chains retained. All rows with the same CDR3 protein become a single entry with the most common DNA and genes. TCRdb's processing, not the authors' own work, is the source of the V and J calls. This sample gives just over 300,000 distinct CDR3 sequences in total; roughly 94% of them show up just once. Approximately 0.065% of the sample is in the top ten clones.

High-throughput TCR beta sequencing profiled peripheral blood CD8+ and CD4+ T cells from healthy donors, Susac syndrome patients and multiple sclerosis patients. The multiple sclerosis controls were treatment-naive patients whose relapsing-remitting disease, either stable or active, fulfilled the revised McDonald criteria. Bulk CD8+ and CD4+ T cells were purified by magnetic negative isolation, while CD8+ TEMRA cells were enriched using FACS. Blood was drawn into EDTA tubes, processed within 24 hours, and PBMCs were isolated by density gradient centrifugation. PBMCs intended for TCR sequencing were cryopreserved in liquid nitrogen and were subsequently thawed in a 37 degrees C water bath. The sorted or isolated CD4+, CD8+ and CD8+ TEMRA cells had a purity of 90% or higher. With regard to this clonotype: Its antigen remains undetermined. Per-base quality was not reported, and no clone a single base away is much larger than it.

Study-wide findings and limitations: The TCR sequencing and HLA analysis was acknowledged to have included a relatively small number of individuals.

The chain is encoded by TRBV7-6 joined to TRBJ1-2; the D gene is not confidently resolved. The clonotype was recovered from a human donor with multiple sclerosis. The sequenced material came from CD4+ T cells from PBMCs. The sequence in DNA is TGTGCCAGCAGCTTATTTCTAAACCCCTCCCAAATGGATGGCTACACCTTC. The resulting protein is CASSLFLNPSQMDGYTF.